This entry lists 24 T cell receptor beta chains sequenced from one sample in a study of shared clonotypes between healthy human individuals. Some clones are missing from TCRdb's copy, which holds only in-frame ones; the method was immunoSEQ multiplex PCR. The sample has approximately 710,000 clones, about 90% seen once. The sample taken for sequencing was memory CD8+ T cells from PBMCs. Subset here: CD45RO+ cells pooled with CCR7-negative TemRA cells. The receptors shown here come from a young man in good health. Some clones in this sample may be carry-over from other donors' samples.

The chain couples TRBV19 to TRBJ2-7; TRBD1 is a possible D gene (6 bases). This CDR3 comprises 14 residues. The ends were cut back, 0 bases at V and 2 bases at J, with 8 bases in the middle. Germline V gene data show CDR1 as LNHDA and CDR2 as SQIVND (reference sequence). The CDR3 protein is CASSIDGDTYEQYF. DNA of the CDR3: TGTGCCAGTAGTATAGACGGGGACACCTACGAGCAGTACTTC.

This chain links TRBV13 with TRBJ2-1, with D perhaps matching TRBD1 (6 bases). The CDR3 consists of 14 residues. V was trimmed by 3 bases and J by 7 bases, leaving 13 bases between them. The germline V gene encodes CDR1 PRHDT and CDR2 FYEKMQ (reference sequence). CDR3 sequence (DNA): TGTGCCAGCAGCTTGGTGACAGGCAGAAATGAGCAGTTCTTC. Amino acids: CASSLVTGRNEQFF.

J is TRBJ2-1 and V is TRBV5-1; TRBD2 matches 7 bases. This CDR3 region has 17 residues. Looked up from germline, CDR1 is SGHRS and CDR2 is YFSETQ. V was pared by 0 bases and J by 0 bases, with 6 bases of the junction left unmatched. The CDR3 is CASSLGGSFSSYNEQFF. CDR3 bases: TGCGCCAGCAGCTTGGGCGGGAGCTTCAGCTCCTACAATGAGCAGTTCTTC. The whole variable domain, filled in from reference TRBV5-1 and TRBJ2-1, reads KAGVTQTPRYLIKTRGQQVTLSCSPISGHRSVSWYQQTPGQGLQFLFEYFSETQRNKGNFPGRFSGRQFSNSRSEMNVSTLELGDSALYLCASSLGGSFSSYNEQFFGPGTRLTVL.

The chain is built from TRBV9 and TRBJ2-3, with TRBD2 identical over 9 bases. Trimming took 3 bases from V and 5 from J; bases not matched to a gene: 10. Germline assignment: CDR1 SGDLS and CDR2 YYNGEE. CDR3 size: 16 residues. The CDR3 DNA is TGTGCCAGCAGCGCCCGACTAGCGGAGAGGGGAGATACGCAGTATTTT. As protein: CASSARLAERGDTQYF.

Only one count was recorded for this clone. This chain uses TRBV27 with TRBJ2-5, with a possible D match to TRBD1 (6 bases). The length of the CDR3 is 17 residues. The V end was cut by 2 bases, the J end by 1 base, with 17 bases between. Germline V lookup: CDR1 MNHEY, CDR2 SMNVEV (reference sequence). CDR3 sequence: CASSLLTLQGIQETQYF. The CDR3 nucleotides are TGTGCCAGCAGTTTACTTACGTTACAGGGCATCCAAGAGACCCAGTACTTC.

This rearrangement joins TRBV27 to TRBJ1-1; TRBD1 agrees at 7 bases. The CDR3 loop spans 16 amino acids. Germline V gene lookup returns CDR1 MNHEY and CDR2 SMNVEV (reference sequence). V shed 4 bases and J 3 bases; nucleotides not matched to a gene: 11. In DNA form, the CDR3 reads TGTGCCAGCAGTTCTAACAGGGGTGGTGGCGACACTGAAGCTTTCTTT. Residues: CASSSNRGGGDTEAFF.

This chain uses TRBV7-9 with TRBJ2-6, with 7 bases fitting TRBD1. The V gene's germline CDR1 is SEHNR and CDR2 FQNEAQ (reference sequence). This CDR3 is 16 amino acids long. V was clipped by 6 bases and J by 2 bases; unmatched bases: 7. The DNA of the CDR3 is TGTGCCAGCAGTTCGTACAGGGGTCCTGGGGCCAACGTCCTGACTTTC. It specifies CASSSYRGPGANVLTF.

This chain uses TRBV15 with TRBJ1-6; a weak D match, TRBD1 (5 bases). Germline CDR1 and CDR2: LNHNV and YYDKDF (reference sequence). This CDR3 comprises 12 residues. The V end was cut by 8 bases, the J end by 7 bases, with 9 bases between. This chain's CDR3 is CATRQGNSPLHF. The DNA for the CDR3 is TGTGCCACCCGCCAGGGAAATTCACCCCTCCACTTT.

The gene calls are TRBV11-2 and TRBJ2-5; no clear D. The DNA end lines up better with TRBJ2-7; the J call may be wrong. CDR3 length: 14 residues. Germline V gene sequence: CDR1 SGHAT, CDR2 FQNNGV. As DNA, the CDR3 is TGTGCCAGCAGCTTAGTAGCCCCAGCCTACGAGCAGTACTTC. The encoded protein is CASSLVAPAYEQYF.

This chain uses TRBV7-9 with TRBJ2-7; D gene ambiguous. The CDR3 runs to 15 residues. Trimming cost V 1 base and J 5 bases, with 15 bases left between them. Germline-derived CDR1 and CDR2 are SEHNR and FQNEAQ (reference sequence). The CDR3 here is CASSLEISLLHEQYF. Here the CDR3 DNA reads TGTGCCAGCAGCTTAGAAATTAGCCTTCTCCACGAGCAGTACTTC.

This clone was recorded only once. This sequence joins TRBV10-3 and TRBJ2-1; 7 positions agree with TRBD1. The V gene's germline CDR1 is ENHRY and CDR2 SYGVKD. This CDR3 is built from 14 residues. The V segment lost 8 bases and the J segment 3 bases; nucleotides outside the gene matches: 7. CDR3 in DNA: TGTGCCATCGCTGGGACAGATTACTACAATGAGCAGTTCTTC. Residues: CAIAGTDYYNEQFF.

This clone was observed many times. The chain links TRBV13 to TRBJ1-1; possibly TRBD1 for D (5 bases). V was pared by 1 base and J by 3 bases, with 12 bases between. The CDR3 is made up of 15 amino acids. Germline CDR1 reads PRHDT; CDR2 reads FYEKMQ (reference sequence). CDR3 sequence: CASSLEYLGDTEAFF. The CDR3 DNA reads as TGTGCCAGCAGCTTAGAGTACCTGGGGGACACTGAAGCTTTCTTT.

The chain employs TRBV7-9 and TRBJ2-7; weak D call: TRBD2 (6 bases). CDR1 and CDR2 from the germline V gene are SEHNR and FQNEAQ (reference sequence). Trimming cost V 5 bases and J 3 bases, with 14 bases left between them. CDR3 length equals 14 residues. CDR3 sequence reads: CASSPRDSYYEQYF. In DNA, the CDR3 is TGTGCCAGCAGCCCCCGGGACTCCTACTACGAGCAGTACTTC.

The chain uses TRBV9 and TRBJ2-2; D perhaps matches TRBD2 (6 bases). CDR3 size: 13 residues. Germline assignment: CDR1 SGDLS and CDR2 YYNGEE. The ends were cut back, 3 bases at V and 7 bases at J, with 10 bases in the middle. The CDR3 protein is CASSASGSGELFF. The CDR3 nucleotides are TGTGCCAGCAGCGCCTCCGGGAGCGGGGAGCTGTTTTTT.

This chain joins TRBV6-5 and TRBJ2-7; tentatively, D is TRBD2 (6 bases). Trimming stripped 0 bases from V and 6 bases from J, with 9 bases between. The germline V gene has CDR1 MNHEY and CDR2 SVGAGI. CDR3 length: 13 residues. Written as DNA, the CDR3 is TGTGCCAGCAGTTACTCGGAGGGAGGCGAGCAGTACTTC. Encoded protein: CASSYSEGGEQYF.

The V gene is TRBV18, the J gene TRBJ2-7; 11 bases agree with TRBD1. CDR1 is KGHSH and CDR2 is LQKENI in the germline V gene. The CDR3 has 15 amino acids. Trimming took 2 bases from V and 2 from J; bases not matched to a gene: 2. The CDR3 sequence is CASSPKGQGAYEQYF. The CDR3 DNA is TGTGCCAGCTCACCAAAGGGACAGGGGGCCTACGAGCAGTACTTC.

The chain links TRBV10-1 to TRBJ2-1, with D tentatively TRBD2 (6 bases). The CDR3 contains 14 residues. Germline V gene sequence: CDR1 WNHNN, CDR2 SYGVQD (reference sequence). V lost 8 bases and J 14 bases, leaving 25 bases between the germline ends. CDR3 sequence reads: CASRPSGVGGLEFF. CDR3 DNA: TGCGCCAGCCGACCATCGGGGGTCGGGGGACTTGAGTTCTTC.

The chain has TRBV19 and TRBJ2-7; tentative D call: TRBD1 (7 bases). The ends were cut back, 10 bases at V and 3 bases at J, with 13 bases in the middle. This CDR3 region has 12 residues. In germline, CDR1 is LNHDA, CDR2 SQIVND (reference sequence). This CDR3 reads CATGAGGYEQYF. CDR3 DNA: TGTGCCACGGGGGCAGGGGGCTACGAGCAGTACTTC.

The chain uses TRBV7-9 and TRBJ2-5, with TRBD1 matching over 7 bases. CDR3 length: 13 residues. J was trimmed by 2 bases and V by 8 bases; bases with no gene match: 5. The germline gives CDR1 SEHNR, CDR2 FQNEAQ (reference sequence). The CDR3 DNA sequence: TGTGCCAGCGGTAGGGACAGACAAGAGACCCAGTACTTC. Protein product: CASGRDRQETQYF.

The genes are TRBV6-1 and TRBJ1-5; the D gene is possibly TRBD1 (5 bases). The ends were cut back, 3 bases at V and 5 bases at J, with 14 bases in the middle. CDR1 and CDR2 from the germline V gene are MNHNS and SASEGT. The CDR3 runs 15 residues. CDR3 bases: TGTGCCAGCAGTGATGGCGACAGTCCGCATCAGCCCCAGCATTTT. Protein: CASSDGDSPHQPQHF.

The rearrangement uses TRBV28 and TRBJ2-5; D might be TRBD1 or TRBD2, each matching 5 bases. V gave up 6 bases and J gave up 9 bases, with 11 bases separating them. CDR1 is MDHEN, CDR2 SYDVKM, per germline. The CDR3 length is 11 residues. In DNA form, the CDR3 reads TGTGCCAGCAGCCCGGGGACGGCCCAGTACTTC. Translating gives CASSPGTAQYF. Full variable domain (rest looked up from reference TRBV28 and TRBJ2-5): DVKVTQSSRYLVKRTGEKVFLECVQDMDHENMFWYRQDPGLGLRLIYFSYDVKMKEKGDIPEGYSVSREKKERFSLILESASTNQTSMYLCASSPGTAQYFGPGTRLLVL.

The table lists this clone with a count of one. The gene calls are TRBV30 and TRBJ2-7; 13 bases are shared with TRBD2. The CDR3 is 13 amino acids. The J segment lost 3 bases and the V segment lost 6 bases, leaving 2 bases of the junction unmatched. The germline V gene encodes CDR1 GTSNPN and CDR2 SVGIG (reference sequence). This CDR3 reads CACRTSGSYEQYF. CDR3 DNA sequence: TGTGCCTGCCGGACTAGCGGGAGCTACGAGCAGTACTTC.

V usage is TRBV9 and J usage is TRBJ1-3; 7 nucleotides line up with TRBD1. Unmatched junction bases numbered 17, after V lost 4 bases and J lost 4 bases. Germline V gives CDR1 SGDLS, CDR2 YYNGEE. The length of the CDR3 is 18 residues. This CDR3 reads CASSLDRENVHGGNTIYF. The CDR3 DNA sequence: TGTGCCAGCAGCCTAGACAGGGAGAATGTTCACGGGGGAAACACCATATATTTT.

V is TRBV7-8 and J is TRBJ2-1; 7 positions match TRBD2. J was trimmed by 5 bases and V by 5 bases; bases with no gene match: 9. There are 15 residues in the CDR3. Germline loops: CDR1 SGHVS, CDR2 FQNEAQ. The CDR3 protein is CASSLAASGHNEQFF. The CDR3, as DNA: TGTGCCAGCAGCCTTGCGGCTAGCGGTCACAATGAGCAGTTCTTC.